Each of the 32 T cell receptor beta chains below was sequenced from the same sample in a study of blood T cell repertoires in COVID-19. The table came from immunoSEQ multiplex PCR; TCRdb's copy has only in-frame clones and leaves some out. The table shows 150,000 or so clones, with roughly 83% occurring only once. Material: peripheral blood. These receptors came from a man aged 18 to 35 with active or convalescent COVID-19.

The rearrangement joins TRBV6-6 to TRBJ2-5; 8 bases map to TRBD2. V shed 2 bases and J 5 bases; nucleotides not matched to a gene: 4. The CDR3 contains 14 residues. CDR1 MNHNY and CDR2 SVGAGI come from the germline V gene (reference sequence). CDR3 sequence: CASSYRAGVETQYF. In DNA, the CDR3 is TGTGCCAGCAGTTACAGAGCGGGAGTTGAGACCCAGTACTTC.

V is TRBV7-2 and J is TRBJ1-6; D perhaps matches TRBD1 (5 bases). The CDR3 is 15 residues long. The germline V gene has CDR1 SGHTA and CDR2 FQGNSA. The germline V and J ends were trimmed by 1 base and 7 bases, with 11 bases remaining between them. This CDR3 is CASSLVSGNNSPLHF. CDR3 bases: TGTGCCAGCAGCTTAGTTTCAGGGAACAATTCACCCCTCCACTTT.

The chain links TRBV5-4 to TRBJ2-7, with a tentative D call TRBD2 (5 bases). V was trimmed by 5 bases and J by 5 bases, leaving 20 bases between them. In germline, CDR1 is SGHNT, CDR2 YYREEE (reference sequence). This CDR3 region has 15 residues. The DNA of the CDR3 is TGTGCCAGCAGTTCGAAGGGAGTGAGCCCCAACGAGCAGTACTTC. It is translated as CASSSKGVSPNEQYF.

The V and J genes are TRBV12-5 and TRBJ2-2, with D tentatively TRBD2 (6 bases). Between the trimmed V and J ends, which lost 6 bases and 2 bases, there was a span of 16 bases. This CDR3 is built from 16 residues. The germline gives CDR1 LGHNT, CDR2 FRNRAP. CDR3 loop: CASGLTGTFNTGELFF. DNA for the CDR3: TGTGCTAGTGGCCTGACCGGGACTTTCAACACCGGGGAGCTGTTTTTT.

The gene calls are TRBV10-3 and TRBJ2-1; 7 bases map to TRBD2. The germline CDR1 and CDR2 sequences are ENHRY and SYGVKD. V trimming: 0 bases; J trimming: 3 bases; junction bases outside the gene matches: 8. The length of the CDR3 is 17 residues. The CDR3, as DNA: TGTGCCATCAGTGAGTCGGGTGGAGCGGGACTCTACAATGAGCAGTTCTTC. Encoded protein: CAISESGGAGLYNEQFF.

The chain has TRBV7-2 and TRBJ1-4; TRBD1 matches at 8 bases. This CDR3 is 15 amino acids long. CDR1 is SGHTA, CDR2 FQGNSA, per germline. V lost 5 bases, J lost 7 bases, and 9 bases stayed unmatched. The DNA for the CDR3 is TGTGCCAGCAGCAGCCAGGGGGCTATCGGTGAAAAACTGTTTTTT. Encoded protein: CASSSQGAIGEKLFF.

The chain employs TRBV7-2 and TRBJ1-4; TRBD1 agrees at 10 bases. J lost 8 bases, V lost 8 bases, and 5 bases had no gene match. CDR1 SGHTA and CDR2 FQGNSA come from the germline V gene. The CDR3 totals 13 residues. CDR3 amino acids: CASGRDRGEKLFF. CDR3 DNA sequence: TGTGCCAGCGGAAGGGACAGGGGCGAAAAACTGTTTTTT.

This sequence joins TRBV6-2 or TRBV6-3 and TRBJ1-2; 8 bases agree with TRBD1. Germline CDR1 and CDR2: MNHEY and SVGEGT. The CDR3 is 15 residues long. J lost 6 bases, V lost 4 bases, and 10 bases had no gene match. In nucleotides, the CDR3 is TGTGCCAGCAGTTTTACCCAGGGGGCGAAGAATGGCTACACCTTC. The encoded protein is CASSFTQGAKNGYTF.

V gene TRBV2 combines with J gene TRBJ1-2, with 7 bases identical to TRBD1. This CDR3 contains 12 residues. CDR1 and CDR2 (germline): SNHLY, FYNNEI. Trimming cost V 9 bases and J 4 bases; bases outside gene matches: 5. The CDR3 sequence: CASRQGGYGYTF. CDR3 in DNA: TGTGCCAGTAGACAGGGAGGCTATGGCTACACCTTC.

This chain links TRBV11-2 with TRBJ1-3, with unresolved D. Germline values: CDR1 SGHAT, CDR2 FQNNGV. This CDR3 spans 13 amino acids. Trimming pared 4 bases from V and 4 bases from J, leaving 8 bases between. The CDR3 loop is CASSSLTGNTIYF. The CDR3 DNA sequence: TGTGCCAGCAGCTCCCTAACCGGAAACACCATATATTTT.

The chain joins TRBV27 to TRBJ2-7; 10 positions match TRBD1. Germline CDR1 reads MNHEY; CDR2 reads SMNVEV (reference sequence). With V trimmed by 3 bases and J by 3 bases, 8 bases remained unmatched. This CDR3 comprises 16 residues. In DNA form, the CDR3 reads TGTGCCAGCAGTTTGTCCGGGACAGGGGCCTTCTACGAGCAGTACTTC. Translating it yields CASSLSGTGAFYEQYF.

The chain combines TRBV6-5 with TRBJ1-2; 8 nucleotides match TRBD1. This CDR3 spans 13 amino acids. Looked up from germline, CDR1 is MNHEY and CDR2 is SVGAGI. V was pared by 6 bases and J by 8 bases, with 8 bases of the junction left unmatched. CDR3 sequence: CASSLRQGLGYTF. The CDR3 DNA follows: TGTGCCAGCAGCCTTCGACAGGGGCTCGGCTACACCTTC.

This clone turned up a few times. The V call is TRBV2, the J call TRBJ2-3; 9 positions match TRBD1. This CDR3 comprises 15 residues. Germline values: CDR1 SNHLY, CDR2 FYNNEI. V dropped 7 bases and J dropped 3; count of bases not matched to a gene: 8. This CDR3 is CASKKDRGGTDTQYF. As DNA, the CDR3 is TGTGCCAGCAAAAAAGACAGGGGGGGAACAGATACGCAGTATTTT.

The CDR3 sequence is CATSDLLAGGQETQYF. The CDR3 bases are TGTGCCACCAGTGATTTGCTAGCGGGAGGGCAAGAGACCCAGTACTTC. This rearrangement joins TRBV24-1 to TRBJ2-5; TRBD2 matches 12 bases. Trimming took 0 bases from V and 2 from J; bases not matched to a gene: 0. Germline V gives CDR1 KGHDR, CDR2 SFDVKD. The CDR3 loop spans 16 amino acids.

V and J are TRBV7-2 and TRBJ2-1, with 7 bases fitting TRBD2. Germline V CDR1 and CDR2: SGHTA, FQGNSA. The trim removed 3 bases at V and 5 bases at J, leaving 7 bases unmatched. The CDR3 runs to 15 residues. The CDR3 loop reads CASSFTSAAHNEQFF. The CDR3 DNA sequence: TGTGCCAGCAGCTTTACTAGCGCTGCGCACAATGAGCAGTTCTTC. Supplemented by reference TRBV7-2 and TRBJ2-1, the full variable domain reads GAGVSQSPSNKVTEKGKDVELRCDPISGHTALYWYRQSLGQGLEFLIYFQGNSAPDKSGLPSDRFSAERTGGSVSTLTIQRTQQEDSAVYLCASSFTSAAHNEQFFGPGTRLTVL.

The chain combines TRBV6-4 with TRBJ1-1, with D perhaps matching TRBD1 (6 bases). Trimming removed 6 bases at V and 4 bases at J, with 15 bases between. This CDR3 has 14 residues. CDR1 and CDR2 (germline): MRHNA, SNTAGT. The CDR3 DNA reads as TGTGCCAGCAGCCCTCAGGGGCGAGGCACTGAAGCTTTCTTT. Protein: CASSPQGRGTEAFF.

V gene TRBV19 combines with J gene TRBJ1-2; 9 positions agree with TRBD1. From germline, CDR1 is LNHDA and CDR2 SQIVND (reference sequence). The CDR3 is 15 amino acids. The ends lost 5 bases at V and 3 bases at J; junction bases unmatched: 7. CDR3 nucleotide sequence: TGTGCCAGTAGTCCACGTCGGACAGGGGACTATGGCTACACCTTC. Encoded protein: CASSPRRTGDYGYTF.

The chain is built from TRBV5-1 and TRBJ2-2; D is possibly TRBD2 (6 bases). The CDR3 totals 14 residues. Trimming took 0 bases from V and 6 from J, leaving 9 bases between them. CDR1 is SGHRS, CDR2 YFSETQ, per germline. The CDR3 protein is CASSLGGEAGELFF. The CDR3, as DNA: TGCGCCAGCAGCTTGGGCGGGGAGGCCGGGGAGCTGTTTTTT.

The chain recombines TRBV6-9 with TRBJ2-3, with 14 bases fitting TRBD2. Per germline, CDR1 MNHGY and CDR2 SVAAGI. With 9 bases clipped from V and 5 bases from J, the junction kept 4 bases outside the gene matches. CDR3 size: 14 residues. This CDR3 is CARTSGRGVDTQYF. The CDR3 DNA is TGTGCCAGGACTAGCGGGAGGGGAGTAGATACGCAGTATTTT.

This clone has more than one count but fewer than ten. This rearrangement joins TRBV7-6 to TRBJ2-6, with D perhaps matching TRBD1 (5 bases). Germline V CDR1 and CDR2: SGHVS, FNYEAQ. The CDR3 has 16 residues. Between the trimmed V and J ends, which lost 3 bases and 2 bases, there was a span of 11 bases. This CDR3 reads CASSFVDSTGANVLTF. CDR3 sequence (DNA): TGTGCCAGCAGCTTTGTCGACAGTACTGGGGCCAACGTCCTGACTTTC.

This clone has more than one count but fewer than ten. V is TRBV19 and J is TRBJ2-3, with 10 bases lining up with TRBD1. CDR1 is LNHDA and CDR2 is SQIVND in the germline V gene (reference sequence). The CDR3 consists of 17 residues. Germline trimming cut 3 bases from V and 3 bases from J; bases unmatched to any gene: 9. The CDR3: CASSIGAGTGATDTQYF. The CDR3, as DNA: TGTGCCAGTAGTATCGGAGCCGGGACAGGGGCGACAGATACGCAGTATTTT.

The J gene is TRBJ2-5, the V gene TRBV5-1; tentative D call: TRBD1 (5 bases). The CDR3 runs to 14 residues. The V gene lost 4 bases and the J gene lost 2 bases, with 12 bases spanning the gap. The germline V gene encodes CDR1 SGHRS and CDR2 YFSETQ. The CDR3 DNA follows: TGCGCCAGCAGCCCAGGGATTTCTCAAGAGACCCAGTACTTC. This codes for CASSPGISQETQYF.

The chain links TRBV3-1 (or the pseudogene TRBV3-2) to TRBJ1-2; 8 nucleotides line up with TRBD1. This CDR3 region has 15 residues. Germline V gene sequence: CDR1 LGHDT, CDR2 YNNKEL (reference sequence). The J segment lost 7 bases and the V segment lost 2 bases, leaving 9 bases of the junction unmatched. This chain's CDR3 is CASSQLDRAGSGYTF. The CDR3, as DNA: TGTGCCAGCAGCCAACTGGACAGGGCGGGATCTGGCTACACCTTC.

This sequence joins TRBV7-2 and TRBJ1-1; D is perhaps TRBD1 (5 bases). Trimming left V 5 bases short and J 1 base short, with 17 bases between. Germline loops: CDR1 SGHTA, CDR2 FQGNSA. The CDR3 covers 16 residues. CDR3 sequence (DNA): TGTGCCAGCAGCCCCCTTAAAGGGGCTTGGAACACTGAAGCTTTCTTT. Translated, it gives CASSPLKGAWNTEAFF.

The chain couples TRBV29-1 to TRBJ1-3, with D unclear. Trimming cost V 6 bases and J 0 bases, with 12 bases left between them. The germline gives CDR1 SQVTM, CDR2 ANQGSEA. This CDR3 comprises 14 residues. CDR3 DNA sequence: TGCAGCGTCCACAGTCGCCTCTCTGGAAACACCATATATTTT. It specifies CSVHSRLSGNTIYF.

V is TRBV4-2 and J is TRBJ2-5, with 16 bases fitting TRBD2. The CDR3 sequence is 18 residues long. CDR1 is LGHNA and CDR2 is YNFKEQ in the germline V gene. V lost 2 bases to trimming and J lost 5 bases; unmatched junction nucleotides: 8. CDR3 residues: CASSQRVKGLAGGETQYF. For the CDR3, the DNA is TGTGCCAGCAGCCAAAGGGTTAAGGGACTAGCGGGGGGGGAGACCCAGTACTTC.

This clone was detected a few times. V usage is TRBV5-1 and J usage is TRBJ1-2; D is uncertain. The CDR3 is 16 amino acids. V shed 0 bases and J shed 0 bases, with 12 bases lying between them. The germline V gene has CDR1 SGHRS and CDR2 YFSETQ. The CDR3 region is CASSLGRTAPNYGYTF. The CDR3 DNA reads as TGCGCCAGCAGCTTGGGGCGCACAGCCCCTAACTATGGCTACACCTTC. The complete variable domain, with remaining parts taken from reference TRBV5-1 and TRBJ1-2, reads KAGVTQTPRYLIKTRGQQVTLSCSPISGHRSVSWYQQTPGQGLQFLFEYFSETQRNKGNFPGRFSGRQFSNSRSEMNVSTLELGDSALYLCASSLGRTAPNYGYTFGSGTRLTVV.

This chain joins TRBV2 and TRBJ1-3, with D unresolved. Germline loops: CDR1 SNHLY, CDR2 FYNNEI. V was trimmed by 6 bases and J by 2 bases, leaving 11 bases between them. The CDR3 is made up of 14 amino acids. CDR3 coding DNA: TGTGCCAGCAGCGGAGACCTACCTGGAAACACCATATATTTT. Translation gives CASSGDLPGNTIYF.

The chain recombines TRBV4-2 with TRBJ1-2, with D perhaps TRBD1 (6 bases). The CDR3 loop spans 17 amino acids. Looked up from germline, CDR1 is LGHNA and CDR2 is YNFKEQ. Trimming stripped 0 bases from V and 0 bases from J, with 14 bases between. CDR3 DNA: TGTGCCAGCAGCCAAGATCTGGTAGGGGGGGCTAACTATGGCTACACCTTC. Translating gives CASSQDLVGGANYGYTF.

The gene calls are TRBV2 and TRBJ2-5; 8 positions match TRBD1. The CDR3 sequence is 15 residues long. Germline trimming cut 8 bases from V and 5 bases from J; bases unmatched to any gene: 13. CDR1 is SNHLY and CDR2 is FYNNEI in the germline V gene. CDR3 bases: TGTGCCAGCGGGCGGACAGGGACTTCTGGGGAGACCCAGTACTTC. This gives the protein CASGRTGTSGETQYF.

The genes are TRBV18 and TRBJ2-2, with D uncertain. The CDR3 consists of 14 residues. The V gene's germline CDR1 is KGHSH and CDR2 LQKENI. V lost 3 bases to trimming and J lost 1 base, with 6 bases between them. The CDR3 region has the DNA TGTGCCAGCTCACCCCAGGTGAACACCGGGGAGCTGTTTTTT. Translated, it gives CASSPQVNTGELFF.

The table lists this clone with many counts. This chain uses TRBV7-8 with TRBJ2-2; D ambiguous. V lost 5 bases and J 7 bases, leaving 17 bases between the germline ends. The CDR3 extends over 15 amino acids. CDR1 is SGHVS, CDR2 FQNEAQ, per germline. The DNA of the CDR3 is TGTGCCAGCAGCCTAGACACCTCCTACAGCGGGGAGCTGTTTTTT. Translation gives CASSLDTSYSGELFF.